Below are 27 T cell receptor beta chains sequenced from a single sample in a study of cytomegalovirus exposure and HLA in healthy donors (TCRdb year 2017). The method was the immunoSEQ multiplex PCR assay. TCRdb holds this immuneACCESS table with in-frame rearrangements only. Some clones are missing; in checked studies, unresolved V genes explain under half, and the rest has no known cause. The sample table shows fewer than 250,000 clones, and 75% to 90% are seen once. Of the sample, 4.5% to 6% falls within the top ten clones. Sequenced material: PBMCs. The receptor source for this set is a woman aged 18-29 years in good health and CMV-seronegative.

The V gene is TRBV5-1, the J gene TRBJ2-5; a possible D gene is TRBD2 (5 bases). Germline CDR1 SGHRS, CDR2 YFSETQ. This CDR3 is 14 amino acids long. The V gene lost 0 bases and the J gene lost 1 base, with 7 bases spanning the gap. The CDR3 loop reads CASSLELGQETQYF. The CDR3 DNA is TGCGCCAGCAGCTTGGAACTAGGCCAAGAGACCCAGTACTTC.

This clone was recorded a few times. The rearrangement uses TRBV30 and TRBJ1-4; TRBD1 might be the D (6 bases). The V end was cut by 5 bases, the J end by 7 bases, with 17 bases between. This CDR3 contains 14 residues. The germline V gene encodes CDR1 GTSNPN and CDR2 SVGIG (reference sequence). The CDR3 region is CAWDTGRMSEKLFF. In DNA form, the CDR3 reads TGTGCCTGGGATACAGGGAGGATGAGTGAAAAACTGTTTTTT.

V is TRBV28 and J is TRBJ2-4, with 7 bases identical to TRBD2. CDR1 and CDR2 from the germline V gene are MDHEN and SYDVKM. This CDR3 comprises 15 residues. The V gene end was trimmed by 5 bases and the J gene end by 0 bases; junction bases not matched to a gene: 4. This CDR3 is CASSLSGAAKNIQYF. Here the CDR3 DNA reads TGTGCCAGCAGTCTCAGCGGGGCAGCCAAAAACATTCAGTACTTC.

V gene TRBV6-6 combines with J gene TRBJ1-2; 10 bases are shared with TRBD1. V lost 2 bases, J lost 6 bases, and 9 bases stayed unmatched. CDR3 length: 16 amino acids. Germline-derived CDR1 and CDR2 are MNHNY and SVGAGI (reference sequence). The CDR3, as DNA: TGTGCCAGCAGTTACCAGATGACAGGGGGCTCCGATGGCTACACCTTC. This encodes CASSYQMTGGSDGYTF.

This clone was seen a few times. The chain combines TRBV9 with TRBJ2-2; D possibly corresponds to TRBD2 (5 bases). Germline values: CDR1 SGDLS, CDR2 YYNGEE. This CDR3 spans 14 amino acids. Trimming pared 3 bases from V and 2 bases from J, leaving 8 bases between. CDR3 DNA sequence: TGTGCCAGCAGCGCCGGGATTAACACCGGGGAGCTGTTTTTT. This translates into CASSAGINTGELFF.

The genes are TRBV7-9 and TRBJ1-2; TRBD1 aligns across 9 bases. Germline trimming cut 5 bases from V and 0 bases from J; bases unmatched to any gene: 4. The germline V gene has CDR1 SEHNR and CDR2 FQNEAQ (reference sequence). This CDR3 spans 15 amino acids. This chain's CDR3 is CASSKQGAANYGYTF. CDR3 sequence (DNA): TGTGCCAGCAGCAAACAGGGGGCAGCTAACTATGGCTACACCTTC.

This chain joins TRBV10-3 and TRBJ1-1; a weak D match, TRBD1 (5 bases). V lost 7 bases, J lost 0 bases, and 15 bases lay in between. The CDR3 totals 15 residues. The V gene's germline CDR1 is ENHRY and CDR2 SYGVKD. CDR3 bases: TGTGCCATCAAAGGGCAGGGCGGAATGAACACTGAAGCTTTCTTT. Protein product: CAIKGQGGMNTEAFF.

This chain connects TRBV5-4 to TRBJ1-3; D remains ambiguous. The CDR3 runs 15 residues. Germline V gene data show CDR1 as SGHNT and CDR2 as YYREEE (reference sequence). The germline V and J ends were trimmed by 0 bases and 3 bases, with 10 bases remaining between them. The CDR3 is CASSLGRESGNTIYF. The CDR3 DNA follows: TGTGCCAGCAGCTTGGGAAGGGAAAGTGGAAACACCATATATTTT.

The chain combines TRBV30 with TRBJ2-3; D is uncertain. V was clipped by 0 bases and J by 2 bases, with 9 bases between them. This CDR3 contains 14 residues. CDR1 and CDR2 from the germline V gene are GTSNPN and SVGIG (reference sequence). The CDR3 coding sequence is TGTGCCTGGAGTGTTGGGGTATTCACAGATACGCAGTATTTT. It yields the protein CAWSVGVFTDTQYF.

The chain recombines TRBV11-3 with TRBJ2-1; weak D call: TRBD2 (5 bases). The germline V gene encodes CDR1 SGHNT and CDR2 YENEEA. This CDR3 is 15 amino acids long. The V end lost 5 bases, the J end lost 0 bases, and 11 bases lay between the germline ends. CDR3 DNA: TGTGCCAGCAGCGAGAGCGGAAGCTCCTACAATGAGCAGTTCTTC. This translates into CASSESGSSYNEQFF. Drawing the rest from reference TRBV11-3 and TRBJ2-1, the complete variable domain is EAGVVQSPRYKIIEKKQPVAFWCNPISGHNTLYWYLQNLGQGPELLIRYENEEAVDDSQLPKDRFSAERLKGVDSTLKIQPAELGDSAVYLCASSESGSSYNEQFFGPGTRLTVL.

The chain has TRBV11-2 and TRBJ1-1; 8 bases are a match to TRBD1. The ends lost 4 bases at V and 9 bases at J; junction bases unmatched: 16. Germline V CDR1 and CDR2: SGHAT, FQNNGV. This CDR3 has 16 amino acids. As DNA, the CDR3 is TGTGCCAGCAGCTCCGGACAGGGCCCGGCGGATGGTCAAGCTTTCTTT. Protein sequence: CASSSGQGPADGQAFF.

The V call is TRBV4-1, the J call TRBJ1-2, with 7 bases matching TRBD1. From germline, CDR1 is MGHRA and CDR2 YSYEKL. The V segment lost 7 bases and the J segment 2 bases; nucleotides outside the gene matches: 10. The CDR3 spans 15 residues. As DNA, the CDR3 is TGCGCCAGCACACCTGCGGGGACAGTCAACTATGGCTACACCTTC. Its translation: CASTPAGTVNYGYTF.

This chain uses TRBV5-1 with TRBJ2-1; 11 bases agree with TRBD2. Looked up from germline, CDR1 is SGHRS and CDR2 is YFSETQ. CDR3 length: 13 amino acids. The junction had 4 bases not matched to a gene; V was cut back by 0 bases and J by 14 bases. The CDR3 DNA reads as TGCGCCAGCAGCTTGGAGGGTAGCGGGAGGGAGTTCTTC. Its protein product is CASSLEGSGREFF. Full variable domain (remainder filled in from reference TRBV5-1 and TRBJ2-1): KAGVTQTPRYLIKTRGQQVTLSCSPISGHRSVSWYQQTPGQGLQFLFEYFSETQRNKGNFPGRFSGRQFSNSRSEMNVSTLELGDSALYLCASSLEGSGREFFGPGTRLTVL.

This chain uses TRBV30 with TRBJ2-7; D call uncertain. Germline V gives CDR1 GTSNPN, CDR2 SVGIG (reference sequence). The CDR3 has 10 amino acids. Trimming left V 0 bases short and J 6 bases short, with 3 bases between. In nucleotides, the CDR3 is TGTGCCTGGAGTGTCTCCGAGCAGTACTTC. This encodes CAWSVSEQYF.

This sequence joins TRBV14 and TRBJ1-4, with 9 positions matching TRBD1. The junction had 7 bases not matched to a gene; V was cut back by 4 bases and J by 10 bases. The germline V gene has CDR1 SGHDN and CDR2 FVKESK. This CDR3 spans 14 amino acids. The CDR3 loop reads CASSPDRGAGKLFF. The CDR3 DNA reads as TGTGCCAGCAGCCCGGACAGGGGCGCTGGAAAACTGTTTTTT.

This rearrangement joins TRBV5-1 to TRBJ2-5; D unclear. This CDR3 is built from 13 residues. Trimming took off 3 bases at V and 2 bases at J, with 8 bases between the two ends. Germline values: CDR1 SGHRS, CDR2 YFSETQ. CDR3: CASSSIVQETQYF. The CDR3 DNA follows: TGCGCCAGCAGCTCCATAGTACAAGAGACCCAGTACTTC. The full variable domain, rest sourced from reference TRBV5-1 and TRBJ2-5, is KAGVTQTPRYLIKTRGQQVTLSCSPISGHRSVSWYQQTPGQGLQFLFEYFSETQRNKGNFPGRFSGRQFSNSRSEMNVSTLELGDSALYLCASSSIVQETQYFGPGTRLLVL.

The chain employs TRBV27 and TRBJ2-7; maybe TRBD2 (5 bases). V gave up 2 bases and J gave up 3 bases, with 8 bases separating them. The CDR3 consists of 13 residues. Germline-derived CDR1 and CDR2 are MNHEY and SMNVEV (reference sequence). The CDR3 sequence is CASSLSGGYEQYF. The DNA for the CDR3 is TGTGCCAGCAGTTTAAGCGGTGGCTACGAGCAGTACTTC.

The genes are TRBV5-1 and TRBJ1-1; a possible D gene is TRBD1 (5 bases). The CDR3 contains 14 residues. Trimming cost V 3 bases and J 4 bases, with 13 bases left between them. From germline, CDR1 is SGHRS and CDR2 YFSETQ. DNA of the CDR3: TGCGCCAGCAGCTCCGGACATACGGCCACTGAAGCTTTCTTT. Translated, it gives CASSSGHTATEAFF. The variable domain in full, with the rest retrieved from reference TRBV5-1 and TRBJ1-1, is KAGVTQTPRYLIKTRGQQVTLSCSPISGHRSVSWYQQTPGQGLQFLFEYFSETQRNKGNFPGRFSGRQFSNSRSEMNVSTLELGDSALYLCASSSGHTATEAFFGQGTRLTVV.

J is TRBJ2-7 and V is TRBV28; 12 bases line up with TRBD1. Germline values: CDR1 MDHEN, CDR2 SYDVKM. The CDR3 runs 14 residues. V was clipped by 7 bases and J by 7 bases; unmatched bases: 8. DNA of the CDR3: TGTGCCAGCAATTACGGGACAGGGGGCGGGGAGCAGTACTTC. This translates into CASNYGTGGGEQYF.

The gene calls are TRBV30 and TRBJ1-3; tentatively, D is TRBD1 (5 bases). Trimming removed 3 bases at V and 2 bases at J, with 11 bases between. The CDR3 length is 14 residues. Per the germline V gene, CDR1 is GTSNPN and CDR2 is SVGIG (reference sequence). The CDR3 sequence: CAWRAGRAGNTIYF. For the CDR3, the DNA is TGTGCCTGGAGGGCAGGGAGAGCTGGAAACACCATATATTTT.

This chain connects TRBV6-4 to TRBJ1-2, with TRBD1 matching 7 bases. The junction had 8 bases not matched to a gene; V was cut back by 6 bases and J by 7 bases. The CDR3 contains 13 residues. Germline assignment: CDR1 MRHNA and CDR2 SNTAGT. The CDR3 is CASRKTGAGGYTF. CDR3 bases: TGTGCCAGCAGGAAAACAGGGGCCGGTGGCTACACCTTC.

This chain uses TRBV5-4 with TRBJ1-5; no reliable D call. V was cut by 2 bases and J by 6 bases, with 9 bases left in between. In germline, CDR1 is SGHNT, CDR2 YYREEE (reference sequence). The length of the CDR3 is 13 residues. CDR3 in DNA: TGTGCCAGCAGCTTCGGGAAAAGTCAGCCCCAGCATTTT. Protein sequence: CASSFGKSQPQHF.

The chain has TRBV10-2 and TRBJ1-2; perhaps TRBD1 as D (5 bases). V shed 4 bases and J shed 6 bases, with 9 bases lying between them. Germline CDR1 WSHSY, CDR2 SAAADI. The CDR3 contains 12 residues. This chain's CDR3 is CASSGGVNGYTF. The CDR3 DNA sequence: TGCGCCAGCAGTGGAGGGGTAAATGGCTACACCTTC.

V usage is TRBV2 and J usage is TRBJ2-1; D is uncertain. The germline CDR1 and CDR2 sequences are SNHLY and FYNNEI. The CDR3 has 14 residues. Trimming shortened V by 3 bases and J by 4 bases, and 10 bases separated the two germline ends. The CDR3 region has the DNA TGTGCCAGCAGTGATCCCGTGTTTTACAATGAGCAGTTCTTC. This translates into CASSDPVFYNEQFF. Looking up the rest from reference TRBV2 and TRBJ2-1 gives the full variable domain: EPEVTQTPSHQVTQMGQEVILRCVPISNHLYFYWYRQILGQKVEFLVSFYNNEISEKSEIFDDQFSVERPDGSNFTLKIRSTKLEDSAMYFCASSDPVFYNEQFFGPGTRLTVL.

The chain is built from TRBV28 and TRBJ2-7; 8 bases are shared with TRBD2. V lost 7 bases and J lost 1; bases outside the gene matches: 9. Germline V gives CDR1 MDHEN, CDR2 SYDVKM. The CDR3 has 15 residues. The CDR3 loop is CASILRVAGSYEQYF. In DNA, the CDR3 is TGTGCCAGCATACTCAGGGTAGCGGGGTCCTACGAGCAGTACTTC.

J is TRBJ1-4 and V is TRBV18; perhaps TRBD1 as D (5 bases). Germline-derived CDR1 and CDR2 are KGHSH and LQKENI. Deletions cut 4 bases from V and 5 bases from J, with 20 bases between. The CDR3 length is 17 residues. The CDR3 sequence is CASSLDDIGRGNEKLFF. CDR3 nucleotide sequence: TGTGCCAGCTCACTGGACGATATTGGGCGGGGCAATGAAAAACTGTTTTTT. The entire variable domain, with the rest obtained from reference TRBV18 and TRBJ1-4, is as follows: NAGVMQNPRHLVRRRGQEARLRCSPMKGHSHVYWYRQLPEEGLKFMVYLQKENIIDESGMPKERFSAEFPKEGPSILRIQQVVRGDSAAYFCASSLDDIGRGNEKLFFGSGTQLSVL.

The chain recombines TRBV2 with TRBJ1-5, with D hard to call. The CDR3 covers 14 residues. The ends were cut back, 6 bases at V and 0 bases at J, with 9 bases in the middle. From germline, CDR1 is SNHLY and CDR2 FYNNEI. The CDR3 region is CASRGYYSNQPQHF. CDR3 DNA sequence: TGTGCCAGCAGGGGATATTATAGCAATCAGCCCCAGCATTTT.